This TCR beta chain derives from a study of CD8+CD57+ T cells in acquired aplastic anemia. Looking at the study overall: Sorted CD4+ and CD8+ cells yielded roughly 3 ug of DNA on average. Notes on the study in general: Patients and controls shared over 25 CD8+ CDR3 sequences, which appeared highly expressed in patients and within their immunodominant clones.

Looked up from germline, CDR1 is MNHEY and CDR2 is SMNVEV (reference sequence). CDR3 length: 14 amino acids. V was cut by 3 bases and J by 7 bases, with 13 bases left in between. Genomic DNA, the template, was used for profiling of the TCR beta VDJ and CDR3. MiXCR, applied by TCRdb to the reads, yields one record per CDR3 protein. The repertoire holds over 150,000 distinct CDR3 sequences, with approximately 52% as singletons. About this clonotype: Its antigen remains unidentified.

The authors sequenced patients whose flow cytometry had shown CD8+CD57+ cell expansion. Every patient presented with severe acquired aplastic anemia. Prior therapy had not been administered to any patient at the time of blood sampling. What was sequenced was sorted CD4+, CD8+, or CD8+CD57+ T cells (not recorded which) from PBMCs. The chain has TRBV27 and TRBJ2-1, with D possibly being TRBD1 (5 bases). This receptor was identified in a human donor with aplastic anemia. CDR3 nucleotides: TGTGCCAGCAGTTTGTTAACCCCAGGGAATGAGCAGTTCTTC. Translation: CASSLLTPGNEQFF.